This T cell receptor (beta chain) was recorded in a study of T cells in Graves' hyperthyroidism and ophthalmopathy. Study outcomes and limitations: Stable hyperthyroidism and ophthalmopathy were separated using 13 V-J signatures.

After removal of 5 bases from V and 3 bases from J, the junction contained 2 bases not matched to a gene. Germline values: CDR1 LNHDA, CDR2 SQIVND (reference sequence). The CDR3 totals 15 residues. TCR beta CDR3 regions were amplified from RNA. The study used the HTBI primer set for a first-round RT-PCR of the TCR CDR3. TCRdb called the multiplex PCR reads again in MiXCR, with one record for every CDR3 protein. The table includes under 500,000 distinct CDR3 sequences, over 11% detected once. Each diagnosis drew on symptoms, thyroxine, TRAb, thyroid ultrasound and orbital computed tomography findings. Details on this clonotype: What it binds is not known.

The sample comprised blood. This chain joins TRBV19 and TRBJ2-1; 12 bases are shared with TRBD2. The TCR originated in a man in his forties or fifties with Graves' ophthalmopathy. The CDR3 DNA reads as TGTGCCAGTAGTCTAGCGGGAGGGTACTACAATGAGCAGTTCTTC. It encodes CASSLAGGYYNEQFF.